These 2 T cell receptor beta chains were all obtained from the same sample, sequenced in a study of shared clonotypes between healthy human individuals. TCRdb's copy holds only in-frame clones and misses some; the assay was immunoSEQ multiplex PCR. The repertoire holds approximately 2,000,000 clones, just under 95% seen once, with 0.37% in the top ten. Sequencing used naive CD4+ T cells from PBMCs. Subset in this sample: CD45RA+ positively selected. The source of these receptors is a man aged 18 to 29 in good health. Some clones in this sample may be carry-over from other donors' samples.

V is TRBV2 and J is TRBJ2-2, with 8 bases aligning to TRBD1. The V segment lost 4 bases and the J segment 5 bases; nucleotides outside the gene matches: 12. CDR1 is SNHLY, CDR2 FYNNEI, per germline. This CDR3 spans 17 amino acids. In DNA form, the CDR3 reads TGTGCCAGCAGTGGCGAGACAGGGGTGGTAAGAACCGGGGAGCTGTTTTTT. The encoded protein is CASSGETGVVRTGELFF.

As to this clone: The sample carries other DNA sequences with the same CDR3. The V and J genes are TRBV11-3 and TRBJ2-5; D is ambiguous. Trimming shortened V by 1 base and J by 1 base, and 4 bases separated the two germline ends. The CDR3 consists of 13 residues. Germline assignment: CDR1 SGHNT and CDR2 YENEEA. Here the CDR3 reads CASSLGSQETQYF. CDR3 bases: TGTGCCAGCAGCTTAGGGTCCCAAGAGACCCAGTACTTC. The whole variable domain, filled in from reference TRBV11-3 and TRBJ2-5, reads EAGVVQSPRYKIIEKKQPVAFWCNPISGHNTLYWYLQNLGQGPELLIRYENEEAVDDSQLPKDRFSAERLKGVDSTLKIQPAELGDSAVYLCASSLGSQETQYFGPGTRLLVL.